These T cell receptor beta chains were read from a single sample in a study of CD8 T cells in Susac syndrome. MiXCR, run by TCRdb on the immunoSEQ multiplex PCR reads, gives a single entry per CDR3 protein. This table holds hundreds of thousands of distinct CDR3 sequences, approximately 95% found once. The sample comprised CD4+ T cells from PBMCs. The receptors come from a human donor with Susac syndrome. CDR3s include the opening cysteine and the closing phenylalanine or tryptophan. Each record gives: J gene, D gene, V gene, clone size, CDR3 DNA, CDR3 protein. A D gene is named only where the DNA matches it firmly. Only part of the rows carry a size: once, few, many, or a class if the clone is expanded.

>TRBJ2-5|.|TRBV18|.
TGTGCCAGCTCACCACCGGGGGTCCAAGAGACCCAGTACTTC
CASSPPGVQETQYF
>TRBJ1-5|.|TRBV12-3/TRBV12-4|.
TGTGCCAGCCGGGGGCAGGGCGGACAGCCCCAGCATTTT
CASRGQGGQPQHF
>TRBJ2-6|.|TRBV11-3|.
TGTGCCAGCAGCTTTTCAGCCAGCTCTGGGGCCAACGTCCTGACTTTC
CASSFSASSGANVLTF
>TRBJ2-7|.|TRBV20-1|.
TGCAGTGCTAACAGGGAAGGTCGAACCAACGAGCAGTACTTC
CSANREGRTNEQYF
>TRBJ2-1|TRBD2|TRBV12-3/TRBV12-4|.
TGTGCCAGCAGTCCCAGGGGAGGGGCGGGGGGAACGCGTAATGAGCAGTTCTTC
CASSPRGGAGGTRNEQFF
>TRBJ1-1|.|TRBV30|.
TGTGCCTGGAAGCGGGGACAGAACACTGAAGCTTTCTTT
CAWKRGQNTEAFF
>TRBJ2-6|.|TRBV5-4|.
TGTGCCAGCAGCTTGAGGGACCGTCGCTCTGGGGCCAACGTCCTGACTTTC
CASSLRDRRSGANVLTF
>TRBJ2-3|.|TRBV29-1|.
TGCAGCGGACAGCTCACAGATACGCAGTATTTT
CSGQLTDTQYF
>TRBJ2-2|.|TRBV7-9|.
TGTGCCAGCAGCCGTTATCCCCGCAGGGGTCCGGGAGTAGGGGAGCTGTTTTTT
CASSRYPRRGPGVGELFF
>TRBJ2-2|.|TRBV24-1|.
TGTGCCACCAGTGATCCCGGGACGAACACCGGGGAGCTGTTTTTT
CATSDPGTNTGELFF
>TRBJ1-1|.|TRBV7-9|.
TGTGCCAGCAGCTTATATACAGGGACGAACACTGAAGCTTTCTTT
CASSLYTGTNTEAFF
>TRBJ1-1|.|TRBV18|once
TGTGCCAGCTCACCACGGTTCGGCAAGAACACTGAAGCTTTCTTT
CASSPRFGKNTEAFF
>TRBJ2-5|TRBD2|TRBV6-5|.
TGTGCCAGCAGTTTACGGGAGGTGGGGCTGGGAGAGACCCAGTACTTC
CASSLREVGLGETQYF
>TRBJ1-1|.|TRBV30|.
TGTGCCTACTGGGACACCGAAGCTTTCTTT
CAYWDTEAFF
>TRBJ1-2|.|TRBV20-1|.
TGCAGTGCTAGAGACCCACAGGGTGGCTATGGCTACACCTTC
CSARDPQGGYGYTF
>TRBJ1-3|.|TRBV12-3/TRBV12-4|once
TGTGCCAGCAGTCCGGGACTCTCTGGAAACACCATATATTTT
CASSPGLSGNTIYF
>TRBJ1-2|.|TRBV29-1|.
TGCAGCGTTGAAGATCCGCGCGTGGGCTATGGCTACACCTTC
CSVEDPRVGYGYTF
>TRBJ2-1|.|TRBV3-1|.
TGTGCCAGCAGTGGGACCTACAATGAGCAGTTCTTC
CASSGTYNEQFF
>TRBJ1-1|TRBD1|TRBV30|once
TGTGCCTGGAGAGGAGACAGGGTAAACACTGAAGCTTTCTTT
CAWRGDRVNTEAFF
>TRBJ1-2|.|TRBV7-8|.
TGTGCCAGCGGTACGGGGGGCTATGGCTACACCTTC
CASGTGGYGYTF